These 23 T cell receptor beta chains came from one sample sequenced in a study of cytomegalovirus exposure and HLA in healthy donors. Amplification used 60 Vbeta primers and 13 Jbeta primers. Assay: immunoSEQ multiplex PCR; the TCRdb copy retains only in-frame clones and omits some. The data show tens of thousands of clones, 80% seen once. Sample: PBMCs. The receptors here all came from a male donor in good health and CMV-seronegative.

The CDR3 DNA follows: TGTGCCAGCAGCTTGGCGGGCAGGGGAGCTCAGCCCCAGCATTTT. It encodes CASSLAGRGAQPQHF. The chain recombines TRBV7-8 with TRBJ1-5, with D tentatively TRBD1 (6 bases). The CDR3 consists of 15 residues. V lost 3 bases to trimming and J lost 6 bases, with 15 bases between them. Per germline, CDR1 SGHVS and CDR2 FQNEAQ.

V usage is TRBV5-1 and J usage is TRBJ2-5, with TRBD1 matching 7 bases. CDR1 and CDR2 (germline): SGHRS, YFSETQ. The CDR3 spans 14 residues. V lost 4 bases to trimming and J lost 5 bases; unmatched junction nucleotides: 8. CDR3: CASSEGQPGETQYF. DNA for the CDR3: TGCGCCAGCAGCGAGGGACAGCCCGGCGAGACCCAGTACTTC.

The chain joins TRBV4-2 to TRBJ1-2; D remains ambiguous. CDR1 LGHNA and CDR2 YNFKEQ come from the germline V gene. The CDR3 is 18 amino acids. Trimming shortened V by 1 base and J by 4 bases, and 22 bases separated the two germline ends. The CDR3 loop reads CASSQGVGSSARGYGYTF. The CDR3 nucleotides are TGTGCCAGCAGCCAAGGCGTTGGTTCGTCCGCCCGGGGCTATGGCTACACCTTC.

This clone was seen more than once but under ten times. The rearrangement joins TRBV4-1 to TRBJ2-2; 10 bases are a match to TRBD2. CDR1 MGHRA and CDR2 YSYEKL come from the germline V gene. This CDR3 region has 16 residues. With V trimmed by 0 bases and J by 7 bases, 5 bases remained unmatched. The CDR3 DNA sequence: TGCGCCAGCAGCCAAGACACTAGCGGGGTTCTCGGGGAGCTGTTTTTT. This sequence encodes CASSQDTSGVLGELFF.

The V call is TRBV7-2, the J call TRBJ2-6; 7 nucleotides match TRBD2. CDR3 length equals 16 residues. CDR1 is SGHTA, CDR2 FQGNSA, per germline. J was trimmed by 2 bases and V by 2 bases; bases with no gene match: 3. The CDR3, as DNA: TGTGCCAGCAGCTTAAGAGCGGGGACTGGGGCCAACGTCCTGACTTTC. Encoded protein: CASSLRAGTGANVLTF.

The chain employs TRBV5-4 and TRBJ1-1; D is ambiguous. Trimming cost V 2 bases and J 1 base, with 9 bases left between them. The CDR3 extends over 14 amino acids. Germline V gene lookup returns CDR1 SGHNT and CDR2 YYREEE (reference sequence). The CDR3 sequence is CASSFIEGNTEAFF. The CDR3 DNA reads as TGTGCCAGCAGCTTTATCGAGGGGAACACTGAAGCTTTCTTT.

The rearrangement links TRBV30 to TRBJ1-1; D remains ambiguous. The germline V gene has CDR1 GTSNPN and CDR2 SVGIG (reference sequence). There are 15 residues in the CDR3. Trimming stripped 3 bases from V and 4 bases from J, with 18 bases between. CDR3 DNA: TGTGCCTGGAGCGATAATCCGGCGGGAGGCACTGAAGCTTTCTTT. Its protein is CAWSDNPAGGTEAFF.

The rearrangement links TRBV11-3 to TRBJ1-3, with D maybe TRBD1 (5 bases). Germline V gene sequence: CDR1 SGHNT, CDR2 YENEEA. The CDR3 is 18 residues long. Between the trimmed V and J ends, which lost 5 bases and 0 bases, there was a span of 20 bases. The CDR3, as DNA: TGTGCCAGCAGCGGGGGAGGGCAGTCGTCCGTCTCTGGAAACACCATATATTTT. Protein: CASSGGGQSSVSGNTIYF.

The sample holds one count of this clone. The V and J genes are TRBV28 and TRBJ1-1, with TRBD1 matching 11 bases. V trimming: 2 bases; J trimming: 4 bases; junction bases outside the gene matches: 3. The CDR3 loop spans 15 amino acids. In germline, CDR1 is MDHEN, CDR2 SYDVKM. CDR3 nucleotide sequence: TGTGCCAGCAGTTTACCGGGACAGGGGGGCACTGAAGCTTTCTTT. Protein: CASSLPGQGGTEAFF.

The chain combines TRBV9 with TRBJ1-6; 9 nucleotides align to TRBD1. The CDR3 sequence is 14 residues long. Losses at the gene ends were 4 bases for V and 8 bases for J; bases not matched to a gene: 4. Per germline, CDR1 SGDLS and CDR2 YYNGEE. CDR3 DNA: TGTGCCAGCAGCCCCGGGACAGGGTATTCACCCCTCCACTTT. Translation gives CASSPGTGYSPLHF. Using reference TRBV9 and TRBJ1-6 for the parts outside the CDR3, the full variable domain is DSGVTQTPKHLITATGQRVTLRCSPRSGDLSVYWYQQSLDQGLQFLIQYYNGEERAKGNILERFSAQQFPDLHSELNLSSLELGDSALYFCASSPGTGYSPLHFGNGTRLTVT.

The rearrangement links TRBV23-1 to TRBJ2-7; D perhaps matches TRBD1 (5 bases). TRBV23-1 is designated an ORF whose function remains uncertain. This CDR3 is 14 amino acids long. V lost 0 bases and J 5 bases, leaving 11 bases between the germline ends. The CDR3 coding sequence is TGCGCCAGCAGTCAATCGCCAGGGCCCCACGAGCAGTACTTC. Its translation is CASSQSPGPHEQYF.

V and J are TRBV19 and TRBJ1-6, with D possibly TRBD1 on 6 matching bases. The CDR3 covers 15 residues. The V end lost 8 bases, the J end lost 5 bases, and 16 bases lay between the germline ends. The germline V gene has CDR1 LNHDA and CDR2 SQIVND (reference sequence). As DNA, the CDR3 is TGTGCCAGTGCCAAGGGGGGGACCGATAATTCACCCCTCCACTTT. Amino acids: CASAKGGTDNSPLHF. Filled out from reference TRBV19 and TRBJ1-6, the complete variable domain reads DGGITQSPKYLFRKEGQNVTLSCEQNLNHDAMYWYRQDPGQGLRLIYYSQIVNDFQKGDIAEGYSVSREKKESFPLTVTSAQKNPTAFYLCASAKGGTDNSPLHFGNGTRLTVT.

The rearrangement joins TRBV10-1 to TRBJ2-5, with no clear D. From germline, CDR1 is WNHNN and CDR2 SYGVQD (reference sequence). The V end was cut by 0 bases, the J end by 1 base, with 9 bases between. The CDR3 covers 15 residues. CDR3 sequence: CASSESRSGQETQYF. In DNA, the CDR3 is TGCGCCAGCAGTGAGTCAAGGAGTGGCCAAGAGACCCAGTACTTC.

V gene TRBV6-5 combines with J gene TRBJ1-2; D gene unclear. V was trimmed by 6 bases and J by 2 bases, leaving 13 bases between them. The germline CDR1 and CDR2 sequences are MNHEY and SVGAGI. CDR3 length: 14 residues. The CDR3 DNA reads TGTGCCAGCAGACCCGACACCGGCAACTATGGCTACACCTTC. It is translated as CASRPDTGNYGYTF.

CDR3: CASSGDRDNYGYTF. The CDR3 nucleotides read TGTGCCAGCAGTGGGGACAGGGATAACTATGGCTACACCTTC. The chain combines TRBV6-6 with TRBJ1-2; TRBD1 aligns across 9 bases. Germline loops: CDR1 MNHNY, CDR2 SVGAGI (reference sequence). V lost 5 bases to trimming and J lost 1 base; unmatched junction nucleotides: 2. CDR3 length equals 14 residues.

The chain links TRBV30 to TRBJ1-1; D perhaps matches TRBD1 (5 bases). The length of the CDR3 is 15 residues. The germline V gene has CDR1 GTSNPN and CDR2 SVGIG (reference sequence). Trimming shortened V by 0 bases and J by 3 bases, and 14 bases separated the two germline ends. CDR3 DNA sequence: TGTGCCTGGAGTGTAAGGCGCAGGGCTGACACTGAAGCTTTCTTT. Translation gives CAWSVRRRADTEAFF.

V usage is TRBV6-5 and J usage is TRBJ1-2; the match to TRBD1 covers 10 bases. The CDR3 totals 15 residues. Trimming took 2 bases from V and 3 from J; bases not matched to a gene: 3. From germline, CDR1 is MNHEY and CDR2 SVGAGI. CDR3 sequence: CASSYPGTGDYGYTF. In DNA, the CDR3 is TGTGCCAGCAGTTACCCTGGGACAGGGGACTATGGCTACACCTTC.

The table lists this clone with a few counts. The CDR3 protein is CASSATSGTDTQYF. DNA for the CDR3: TGTGCCAGCAGCGCGACTAGCGGCACAGATACGCAGTATTTT. This chain connects TRBV9 to TRBJ2-3, with 8 bases matching TRBD2. After removal of 3 bases from V and 1 base from J, the junction contained 1 base not matched to a gene. The CDR3 covers 14 residues. Looked up from germline, CDR1 is SGDLS and CDR2 is YYNGEE.

CDR3 nucleotides: TGTGCCAGCAAGGTAGCGAACCAAGAGACCCAGTACTTC. Translated, it gives CASKVANQETQYF. The chain has TRBV27 and TRBJ2-5, with a weak D call TRBD2 (5 bases). The CDR3 covers 13 residues. Trimming shortened V by 7 bases and J by 0 bases, and 9 bases separated the two germline ends. CDR1 and CDR2 from the germline V gene are MNHEY and SMNVEV (reference sequence).

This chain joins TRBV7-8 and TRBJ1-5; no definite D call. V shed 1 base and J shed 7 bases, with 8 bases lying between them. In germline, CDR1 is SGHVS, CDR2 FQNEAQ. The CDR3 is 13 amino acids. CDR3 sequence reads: CASSLVSGQPQHF. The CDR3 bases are TGTGCCAGCAGCTTAGTAAGCGGGCAGCCCCAGCATTTT.

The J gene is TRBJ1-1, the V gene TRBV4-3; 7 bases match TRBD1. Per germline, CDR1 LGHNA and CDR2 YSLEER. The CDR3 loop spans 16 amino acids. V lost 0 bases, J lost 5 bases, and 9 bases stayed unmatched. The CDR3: CASSQDLTGLGTEAFF. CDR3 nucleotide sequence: TGCGCCAGCAGCCAAGATCTGACAGGGCTGGGTACTGAAGCTTTCTTT.

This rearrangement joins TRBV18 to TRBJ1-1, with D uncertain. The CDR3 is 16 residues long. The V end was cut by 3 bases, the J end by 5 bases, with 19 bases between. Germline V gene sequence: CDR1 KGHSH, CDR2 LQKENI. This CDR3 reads CASSPRQNGDGTEAFF. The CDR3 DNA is TGTGCCAGCTCACCCCGACAAAACGGTGATGGAACTGAAGCTTTCTTT.

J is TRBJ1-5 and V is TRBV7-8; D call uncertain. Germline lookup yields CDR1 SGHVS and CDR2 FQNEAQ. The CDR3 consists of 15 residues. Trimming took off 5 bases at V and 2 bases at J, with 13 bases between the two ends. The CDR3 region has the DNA TGTGCCAGCAGCGGTCGGGGTAGCCGCAATCAGCCCCAGCATTTT. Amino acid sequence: CASSGRGSRNQPQHF.